Below, one T cell receptor beta chain is given with its context. Its target is unknown. Some clones are missing from TCRdb's copy, which holds only in-frame ones; the method was immunoSEQ multiplex PCR. This table has approximately 160,000 clones, roughly 90% appearing once. This entry is derived from a study of T cell responses to AZD1222 COVID-19 vaccine. Broader study findings: Regions 160-218 and 743-854 held dominance among vaccine-associated CD4 TCRs, which spanned spike.

The germline V gene encodes CDR1 SGHRS and CDR2 YFSETQ. Trimming removed 4 bases from V and 4 bases from J, with 21 bases in between. This CDR3 comprises 16 residues. The source material was peripheral blood, sampled on day 0 of AZD1222 vaccination. This rearrangement joins TRBV5-1 to TRBJ2-7; tentatively, D is TRBD1 or TRBD2 (7 bases each). The sequence was collected from an adult in good health. CDR3 nucleotides: TGCGCCAGCAGCAGGATAGGACAGGCGGGAGTATACGAGCAGTACTTC. Translation gives CASSRIGQAGVYEQYF.